These T cell receptor beta chains were read from a single sample in a study of glioma-infiltrating T cells. TCRdb redid the calling of the multiplex PCR reads with MiXCR, one entry per CDR3 protein. The sample holds about 210,000 distinct CDR3 sequences; around 30% are singletons and the top ten take 20%. The sequenced sample was glioma tissue, nonneoplastic brain tissue, or PBMCs (not recorded which). The source is a human donor with low-grade glioma or glioblastoma, undergoing nonglioma brain surgery, or in good health (not recorded which). The CDR3 runs from the conserved cysteine through the conserved F or W. A D gene is named only where the DNA matches it firmly. Clone size, where shown, is once, few, many, or a class for clones that have expanded.

D gene	V gene	J gene	clone size	CDR3 DNA	CDR3 protein
NA	TRBV20-1	TRBJ2-1	many	TGCAGTGCTATGGGGCGATGGAATGAGCAGTTCTTC	CSAMGRWNEQFF
TRBD1	TRBV6-1	TRBJ2-3	many	TGTGCCAGTGACAGGGGCGGCACAGATACGCAGTATTTT	CASDRGGTDTQYF
NA	TRBV15	TRBJ2-7	many	TGTGCCACCAGCAGAGATGTGCCCGGGTACAGAACATACGAGCAGTACTTC	CATSRDVPGYRTYEQYF
NA	TRBV19	TRBJ2-1	many	TGTGCCAGTAGTATAAGCGGTGAGCAGTTCTTC	CASSISGEQFF
NA	TRBV29-1	TRBJ1-2	many	TGCAGCGTTACCGGGACACAACGAGGGGGCTACACCTTC	CSVTGTQRGGYTF
NA	TRBV6-1	TRBJ2-7	many	TGTGCCAGCAGCCAGTACCAGACCTACGAGCAGTACTTC	CASSQYQTYEQYF
TRBD2	TRBV7-2	TRBJ2-5	NA	TGTGCCAGCAGCCCCTCGGGGGGGCGAGAAGAGACCCAGTACTTC	CASSPSGGREETQYF
NA	TRBV4-2	TRBJ1-4	many	TGTGCCAGCAGCCAACTGGCAGGTGGAGAAAAACTGTTTTTT	CASSQLAGGEKLFF
NA	TRBV20-1	TRBJ1-5	NA	TGCATTGCCTCCCCCCGGGACCGGTACGTGAATCAGCCACAGCATTTT	CIASPRDRYVNQPQHF
NA	TRBV5-1	TRBJ2-1	NA	TGCGCCAGCAGCACCTACACGGGCGGCAATGAGCAGTTCTTC	CASSTYTGGNEQFF
TRBD2	TRBV5-1	TRBJ2-1	NA	TGCGCCAGCAGCTTGGGACGGACTAGCGGCAGCTCCTACAATGAGCAGTTCTTC	CASSLGRTSGSSYNEQFF
TRBD1	TRBV6-6	TRBJ1-5	many	TGTGCCAGCAGTTACGGTGGGGCCAGGGGGGTTAGCAATCAGCCCCAGCATTTT	CASSYGGARGVSNQPQHF
NA	TRBV6-1	TRBJ2-3	once	TGTGCCAGCATCCCGGGACTTGAGGAGGATAGCACAGATACTCAGTATTTT	CASIPGLEEDSTDTQYF
TRBD1	TRBV5-6	TRBJ1-2	NA	TGTGCCAGCAGCCTGGGACAGGAGGCCGGCACCTTC	CASSLGQEAGTF
NA	TRBV20-1	TRBJ2-5	many	TGCAGTGCAACAACTAACTCGAGGAAAGAGACCCAGTACTTC	CSATTNSRKETQYF
NA	TRBV27	TRBJ1-2	many	TGTGCCAGCAGTCCCGGCCAGCCGATCTATGGCTACACCTTC	CASSPGQPIYGYTF
NA	TRBV2	TRBJ1-5	NA	TGTGCCAGCAGTGAAGCGAGGCGGCTCCAGCATTTT	CASSEARRLQHF
NA	TRBV6-1	TRBJ1-5	many	TGTGCCAGCAGCTCCCTGGACAGCGTAAACAATCAGCCCCAGCATTTT	CASSSLDSVNNQPQHF
TRBD2	TRBV19	TRBJ2-1	NA	TGTGCCAGTAGTATAACGGCTAGCGGGAGCCGAGGCGATGAGCAGTTCTTC	CASSITASGSRGDEQFF
NA	TRBV29-1	TRBJ2-3	NA	TGCATCGTCGCCGTTTGCGCAGATACGCAGTATTTT	CIVAVCADTQYF
NA	TRBV29-1	TRBJ2-7	NA	TGCAGCGGACAGAGCTCCTACGAGCAGTACTTC	CSGQSSYEQYF
NA	TRBV24-1	TRBJ2-7	many	TGTGCCACCAGTGATTCCGACCGCTCCTACGAGCAGTACTTC	CATSDSDRSYEQYF
TRBD1	TRBV25-1	TRBJ2-5	many	TGTGCCAGCAGTGACTATACGACAGGGCCCCAAGAGACCCAGTACTTC	CASSDYTTGPQETQYF
TRBD2	TRBV6-2/TRBV6-3	TRBJ2-1	many	TGTGCCAGCAGTCGGGGGGAGGTCAATGAGCAGTTCTTC	CASSRGEVNEQFF
TRBD2	TRBV27	TRBJ2-3	NA	TGTGCCAGCAGTTTAGATCGACTAGCGGGAGTAAGGGGGCAGTATTTT	CASSLDRLAGVRGQYF
TRBD1	TRBV6-2/TRBV6-3	TRBJ2-7	many	TGTGCCAGCAGTTACTCCGGGACAGAATATGAGCAGTACTTC	CASSYSGTEYEQYF
NA	TRBV6-2/TRBV6-3	TRBJ2-1	NA	TGTGCAAGCAGTTCCCTCACTCAGAGCTCCGACAATGAGCAGTTCTTC	CASSSLTQSSDNEQFF
NA	TRBV29-1	TRBJ2-1	NA	TGCAGCGTCACCCTTCATCGACGGTCAGTCAATGAGCAGTTCTTC	CSVTLHRRSVNEQFF
TRBD2	TRBV6-4	TRBJ2-3	NA	TGTGCCAGCAGTGACGGGCTAGCGGGAGATACGCAGTATTTT	CASSDGLAGDTQYF
NA	TRBV28	TRBJ1-6	many	TGTGCCAGCAGTTTGGGGGCCAGGGATTCACCCCTCCACTTT	CASSLGARDSPLHF
NA	TRBV4-1	TRBJ1-6	many	TGCGCCAGCAGCCAAGATTGGGGTATTTCACCCCTCCACTTT	CASSQDWGISPLHF
NA	TRBV30	TRBJ2-7	few	TGTGCCTCGCCACGGGGGTACGAGCAGTACTTC	CASPRGYEQYF
TRBD1	TRBV12-3/TRBV12-4	TRBJ2-1	few	TGTGCCAGCAGTTTAGAATACGGACAGGGAGTCTACAATGAGCAGTTCTTC	CASSLEYGQGVYNEQFF
NA	TRBV11-1	TRBJ2-7	NA	TGTGCCAGCAGTTTAAAGGTACTTTACGAGCAGTACTTC	CASSLKVLYEQYF
TRBD1	TRBV12-3/TRBV12-4	TRBJ1-5	few	TGTGCCAGCAGCTCCACGACAGGGACGGATCAGCCCCAGCATTTT	CASSSTTGTDQPQHF
TRBD2	TRBV4-3	TRBJ2-7	NA	TGCGCCAGCAGCCAAGCTTTTCCCAATAGCGGGAGGGCCTGGGAGCAGTACTTC	CASSQAFPNSGRAWEQYF
NA	TRBV3-1	TRBJ2-2	NA	TGTGCCAGCAGCCCGGGGTGGAACACCGGGGAGCTGTTTTTT	CASSPGWNTGELFF
NA	TRBV20-1	TRBJ2-3	many	TGCAGTGCTAGCGGGGACTTAGGCACAGATACGCAGTATTTT	CSASGDLGTDTQYF
NA	TRBV20-1	TRBJ1-5	many	TGCAGTGCTAGAGATCCACAGGGAAGCAATCAGCCCCAGCATTTT	CSARDPQGSNQPQHF
NA	TRBV27	TRBJ1-1	NA	TGTGCCAGAAGGTTACTAATGAACACTGAAGCTGTCTTT	CARRLLMNTEAVF
NA	TRBV27	TRBJ2-3	many	TGTGCCAGCAGTCTCATCCCTAGCGCCTCTAGCACAGATACGCAGTATTTT	CASSLIPSASSTDTQYF
TRBD1	TRBV29-1	TRBJ1-2	many	TGCAGCGTAGGGACAGGGTTGAACTATGGCTACACCTTC	CSVGTGLNYGYTF
TRBD1	TRBV27	TRBJ1-2	medium-sized	TGTGCCAGCAGTCCGCGGACAGGGGGTGGCTATGGCTACACCTTC	CASSPRTGGGYGYTF
NA	TRBV29-1	TRBJ2-1	NA	TGCAGCGTTGTGAAGAGGGAGGGGGTCAATGAGCAGTTCTTC	CSVVKREGVNEQFF
TRBD1	TRBV12-3/TRBV12-4	TRBJ1-1	NA	TGTGCCAGCCATTCCCCAGGGGGCGGAGGAGCTTTCTTT	CASHSPGGGGAFF
NA	TRBV5-4	TRBJ2-1	many	TGTGCCAGCAGCTTGATAGGCGGCACCGACAACAATGAGCAGTTCTTC	CASSLIGGTDNNEQFF
TRBD1	TRBV19	TRBJ1-1	NA	TGTGCCAGTAGCCTACAGGGGTGGAACACTGAAGCTTTCTTT	CASSLQGWNTEAFF
NA	TRBV20-1	TRBJ2-5	many	TGCAGTGCCCGGGGTTTGGGGACAGAGACCCAGTACTTC	CSARGLGTETQYF
TRBD1	TRBV28	TRBJ1-1	many	TGTGCCAGCAGTTTATCCTCCGGACAGGGTCCCACTGAAGCTTTCTTT	CASSLSSGQGPTEAFF
TRBD1	TRBV2	TRBJ2-3	many	TGTGCCAGCAGTTTCCTCGCAGGGGGCGCAGATACGCAGTATTTT	CASSFLAGGADTQYF
NA	TRBV19	TRBJ2-2	NA	TGTGCCAGTACCAGCGCCCGCTTTTTTTGGACCGGGGAGCTGTTTTTT	CASTSARFFWTGELFF
TRBD1	TRBV7-8	TRBJ2-1	many	TGTGCCAGCAGCCTATCCGGGACAGGGGGCGTGAATGAGCAGTTCTTC	CASSLSGTGGVNEQFF
NA	TRBV19	TRBJ2-5	NA	TGTGCCAGTTCATCTCCAGGGGCTCAAGAGACCCAGTACTTC	CASSSPGAQETQYF
NA	TRBV7-2	TRBJ1-6	many	TGTGCCAGCAGATTGGACAGTAATTCACCCCTCCACTTT	CASRLDSNSPLHF
NA	TRBV7-2	TRBJ2-3	many	TGTGCCAGCAGCCCGCGGACAGGCACAGATACGCAGTATTTT	CASSPRTGTDTQYF
NA	TRBV4-3	TRBJ2-7	many	TGCGCCAGCAGCCAAGGGGCGGGCCCGAGCTACGAGCAGTACTTC	CASSQGAGPSYEQYF
NA	TRBV7-2	TRBJ2-4	NA	TGTGCCAGCAGCTTAGTCCCAGCCAAAAACGTTCAGTACTTC	CASSLVPAKNVQYF
NA	TRBV19	TRBJ2-1	NA	TGTGCCAGTAGGGTTAACATAGAGCAGTTCTTC	CASRVNIEQFF